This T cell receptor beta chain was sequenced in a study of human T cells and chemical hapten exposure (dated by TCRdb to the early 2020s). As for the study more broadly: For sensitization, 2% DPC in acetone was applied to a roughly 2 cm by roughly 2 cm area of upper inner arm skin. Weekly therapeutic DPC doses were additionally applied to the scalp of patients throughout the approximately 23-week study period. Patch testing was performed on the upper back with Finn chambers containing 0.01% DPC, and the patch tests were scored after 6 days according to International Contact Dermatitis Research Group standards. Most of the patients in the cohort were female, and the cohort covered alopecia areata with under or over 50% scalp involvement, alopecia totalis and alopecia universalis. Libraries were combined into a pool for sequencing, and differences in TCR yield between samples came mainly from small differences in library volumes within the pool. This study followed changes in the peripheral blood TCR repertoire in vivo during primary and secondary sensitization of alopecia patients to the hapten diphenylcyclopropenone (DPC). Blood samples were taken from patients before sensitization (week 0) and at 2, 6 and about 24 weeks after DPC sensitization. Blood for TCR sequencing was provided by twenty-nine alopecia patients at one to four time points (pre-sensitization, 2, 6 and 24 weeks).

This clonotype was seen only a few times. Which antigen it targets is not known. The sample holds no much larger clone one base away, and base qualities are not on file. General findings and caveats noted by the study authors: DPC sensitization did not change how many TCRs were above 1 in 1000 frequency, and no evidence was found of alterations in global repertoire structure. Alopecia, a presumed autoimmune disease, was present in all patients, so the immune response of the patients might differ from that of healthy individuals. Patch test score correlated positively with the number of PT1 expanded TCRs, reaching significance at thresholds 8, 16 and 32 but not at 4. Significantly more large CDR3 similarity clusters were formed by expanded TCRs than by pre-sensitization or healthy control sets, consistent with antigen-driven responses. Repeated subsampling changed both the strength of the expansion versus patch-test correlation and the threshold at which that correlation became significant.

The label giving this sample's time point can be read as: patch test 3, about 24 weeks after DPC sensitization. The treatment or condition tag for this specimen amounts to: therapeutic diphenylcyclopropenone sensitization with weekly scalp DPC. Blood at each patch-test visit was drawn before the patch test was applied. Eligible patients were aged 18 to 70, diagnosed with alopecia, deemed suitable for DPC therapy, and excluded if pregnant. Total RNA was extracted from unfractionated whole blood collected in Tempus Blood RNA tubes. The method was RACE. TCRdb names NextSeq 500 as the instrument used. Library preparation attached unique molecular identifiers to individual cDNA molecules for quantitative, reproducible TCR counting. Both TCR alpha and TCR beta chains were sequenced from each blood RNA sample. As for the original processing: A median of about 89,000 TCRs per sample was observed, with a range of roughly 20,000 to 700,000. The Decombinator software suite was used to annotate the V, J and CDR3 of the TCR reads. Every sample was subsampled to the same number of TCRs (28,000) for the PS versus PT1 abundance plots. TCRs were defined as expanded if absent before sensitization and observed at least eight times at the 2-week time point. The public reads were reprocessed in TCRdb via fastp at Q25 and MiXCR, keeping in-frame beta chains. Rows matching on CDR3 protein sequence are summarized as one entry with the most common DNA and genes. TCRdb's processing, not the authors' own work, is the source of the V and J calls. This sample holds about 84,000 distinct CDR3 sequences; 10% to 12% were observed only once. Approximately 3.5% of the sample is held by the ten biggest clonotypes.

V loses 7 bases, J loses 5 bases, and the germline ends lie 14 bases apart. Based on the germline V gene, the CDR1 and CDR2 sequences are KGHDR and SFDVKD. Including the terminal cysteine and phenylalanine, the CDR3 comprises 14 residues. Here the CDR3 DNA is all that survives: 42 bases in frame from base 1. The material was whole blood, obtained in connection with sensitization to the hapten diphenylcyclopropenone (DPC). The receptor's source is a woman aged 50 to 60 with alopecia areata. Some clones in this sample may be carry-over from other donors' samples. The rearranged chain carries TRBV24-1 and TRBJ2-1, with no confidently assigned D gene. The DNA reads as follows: TGTGCCACCAGCGGCACGCTTGATGACAATGAGCAGTTCTTC. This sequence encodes CATSGTLDDNEQFF.